This T cell receptor beta chain appears in the sequencing data of a study of T cells in localized non-small cell lung cancer (dated by TCRdb to 2020 to 2022). About the investigation overall: The study analyzed T cell repertoires of around 250 early-stage NSCLC patients, comparing tumors and uninvolved tumor-adjacent lungs. The cohort consisted of approximately 240 treatment-naive NSCLC patients whose localized lung tumors had been resected. The mean age of the NSCLC patients was about 64 years, with 130 or so men and 85 to 110 women. General study outcomes and caveats: A median of approximately 62 of the top 100 tumor clones turned up in the paired uninvolved adjacent lung, and some 27 of those clones also ranked among the top 100 of that same adjacent lung. Because of the exploratory design, TCR variables were selected using unadjusted p-values without false-discovery rate correction. Longer overall survival was associated with higher blood T cell density, whereas shorter survival was associated with higher adjacent-lung clonality. Because multi-region tumor sequencing was not performed, intratumor heterogeneity could not be ruled out. Uninvolved tumor-adjacent lung showed the highest T cell clonality, higher than tumor, which suggests more focused antigenic responses in the uninvolved tumor-adjacent lung.

Remarks on this clone: Its cognate antigen has yet to be identified. Base qualities are not provided; no much larger clone lies one nucleotide away.

At diagnosis, tumor, uninvolved tumor-adjacent lung and peripheral blood were collected and then preserved as a mix of FFPE and fresh-frozen material. For TCR repertoire profiling, the blood samples were analyzed as peripheral blood mononuclear cells. V ends up 4 bases short and J 6 bases short, with an unmatched junction base count of 5. The CDR3 runs 16 residues from the cysteine to the phenylalanine. Only the CDR3 DNA stays, 48 bases, in frame from base 1. CDR1 is given as SGHDT and CDR2 as YYEEEE, both from the germline V gene. The immunoSEQ Assay was used to sequence TCR beta CDR3 regions from DNA. The authors' analysis ran thus. To compute T cell density, TCR beta template counts were normalized to usable DNA, which was estimated by amplifying housekeeping genes. Richness was estimated using the preseqR package, with extrapolation to 400,000 templates for PBMC samples and to 120,000 templates for tissue samples. Clonality was calculated as one minus Pielou's evenness. Tissue-enriched TCRs were identified by differential abundance testing using productive amino-acid clonotypes, minimum total count 5 and alpha 0.1. The Jaccard Index and the Morisita Overlap Index were used to measure how much the repertoires overlapped between compartments. TCR beta CDR3s were clustered by GLIPH together with public tetramer-defined viral CDR3s, and at least three viral sequences plus V-gene enrichment were required for viral motifs. The clones in this table, taken by TCRdb from immuneACCESS, are in-frame only. Not every clone is retained; where verified, under half of the shortfall comes from an unresolved V gene, and the cause of the rest is unknown. V and J calls and clone size are those listed in that table; D and trimming were worked out from the DNA. The sample table lists tens of thousands of clones, about 81% of them with a count of one. The ten most abundant clones make up roughly 1.4% of the sample.

The sequence came from an older female donor with stage I lung adenocarcinoma. Sequencing was performed on peripheral blood, taken before any cancer treatment. The chain joins TRBV5-6 to TRBJ2-3, with 16 central nucleotides matching TRBD2. The CDR3 reads as follows: CASSGTSGGAGDTQYF. In nucleotide form, the sequence is TGTGCCAGCAGCGGGACTAGCGGGGGGGCAGGGGATACGCAGTATTTT.